This T cell receptor (beta chain) was observed in a study of blood T cell repertoires in COVID-19. At the level of the study: Specimens from acute and convalescent COVID-19 originated in the United States, Italy and Spain. The cDNA or gDNA used as material had been derived from T cells, B-cell-depleted T cells, or PBMCs.

The authors' processing: Amplifying reference gene primers gave estimates of nucleated cell counts. Using immunoSEQ multiplex PCR, the repertoire was profiled, and TCRdb retains in-frame clones only, with some absent. V and J calls and clone size follow that table, whereas D and trimming were derived from the DNA. The data hold over 75,000 clones, with 82% observed a single time. V dropped 6 bases and J dropped 9 bases, with 12 bases sitting between them. This CDR3 has 12 residues. Germline V gene lookup returns CDR1 SNHLY and CDR2 FYNNEI. The receptor was derived from an elderly woman with acute or convalescent COVID-19. The specimen sequenced was peripheral blood. V gene TRBV2 combines with J gene TRBJ2-1; possibly TRBD1 for D (6 bases). CDR3: CASSSGVLEQFF. The CDR3 nucleotides read TGTGCCAGCAGCTCAGGGGTGCTTGAGCAGTTCTTC.